The clone carrying this TCR beta chain occurred once. This record comes from a study of T-cell reconstitution after alpha-beta-depleted transplantation in children. Using unique molecular identifiers, the investigators prepared the TCRbeta library. One entry per CDR3 protein, called by TCRdb with MiXCR from the PCR reads. The sample records hundreds of thousands of distinct CDR3 sequences, about an eighth being singletons. There are 12 residues in the CDR3. Looked up from germline, CDR1 is SNHLY and CDR2 is FYNNEI. V was trimmed by 7 bases and J by 8 bases, leaving 12 bases between them. The source was PBMCs, collected before TCRalphabeta/CD19-depleted stem cell transplant. This chain uses TRBV2 with TRBJ2-1; possibly TRBD1 for D (6 bases). This clonotype was obtained from a girl aged 2 to 9 with congenital amegakaryocytic thrombocytopenia, due to receive a stem cell transplant. CDR3 residues: CASKGDWYEQFF. In nucleotides, the CDR3 is TGTGCCAGCAAGGGGGATTGGTATGAGCAGTTCTTC. Full variable domain (missing parts from reference TRBV2 and TRBJ2-1): EPEVTQTPSHQVTQMGQEVILRCVPISNHLYFYWYRQILGQKVEFLVSFYNNEISEKSEIFDDQFSVERPDGSNFTLKIRSTKLEDSAMYFCASKGDWYEQFFGPGTRLTVL.